This TCR beta chain was documented in a study of post-analysis software for immune sequencing data. The sample holds a few counts of this clonotype. Carried by the TCR beta cDNA libraries were unique molecular identifiers. Via MiXCR, TCRdb re-called the PCR reads, giving one row per CDR3 protein. The table lists approximately 460,000 distinct CDR3 sequences, 40% to 55% of them singletons. The sequencing sample was made of blood. The clonotype originates from a girl aged 10 to 17 with multiple sclerosis.

The CDR3 nucleotides are TGCGCCAGCAGCTTGACTAGAGCGGGAGAGGGCAATGAGCAGTTCTTC. Translation gives CASSLTRAGEGNEQFF. This chain joins TRBV5-1 and TRBJ2-1; 8 positions match TRBD2. V shed 1 base and J 6 bases; nucleotides not matched to a gene: 9. The germline CDR1 and CDR2 sequences are SGHRS and YFSETQ. The CDR3 consists of 16 residues.